The 28 T cell receptor beta chains given below trace back to one sample, sequenced in a study of human T cells and chemical hapten exposure listed by TCRdb under 2021. To prepare the library, RACE was applied. Instrument used: NextSeq 500. Clones were called with MiXCR by TCRdb after fastp trimmed the public reads at Q25, and only in-frame beta chains were retained. Each CDR3 protein appears once, grouped with its most common genes and DNA. This sample holds some 70,000 distinct CDR3 sequences; around a tenth were observed only once. The top ten clonotypes cover 6.8% of the sample. The sample's time point label, decoded: patch test 2, 6 weeks after DPC sensitization. According to the study, the label for this sample's treatment or condition signals: therapeutic diphenylcyclopropenone sensitization with weekly scalp DPC. The specimen comprised whole blood, sampled in connection with sensitization to the hapten diphenylcyclopropenone (DPC). The receptors were sampled from a woman in her fifties or sixties with alopecia areata. Some clones in this sample may be carry-over from other donors' samples.

This clonotype has ten or more counts. This sequence joins TRBV29-1 and TRBJ1-4; 7 bases align to TRBD1. The germline V gene has CDR1 SQVTM and CDR2 ANQGSEA. The V segment lost 4 bases and the J segment 6 bases; nucleotides outside the gene matches: 2. The CDR3 extends over 12 amino acids. For the CDR3, the DNA is TGCAGCGTTGGGAGGGGGCATGAAAAACTGTTTTTT. As protein: CSVGRGHEKLFF.

This clonotype came up many times. The rearrangement joins TRBV29-1 to TRBJ2-2, with D possibly called TRBD1 or TRBD2 (6 bases each). V was trimmed by 6 bases and J by 6 bases, leaving 20 bases between them. Per germline, CDR1 SQVTM and CDR2 ANQGSEA. The CDR3 spans 15 residues. The CDR3 sequence is CSVRGPSGRPGELFF. CDR3 DNA: TGCAGCGTCCGGGGGCCGAGTGGTCGACCCGGGGAGCTGTTTTTT.

This clonotype appeared many times. The V call is TRBV29-1, the J call TRBJ1-1, with D tentatively TRBD1 (6 bases). The CDR3 has 13 amino acids. V shed 2 bases and J shed 3 bases, with 10 bases lying between them. Germline V CDR1 and CDR2: SQVTM, ANQGSEA. Here the CDR3 DNA reads TGCAGCGTTGAAACAGGGTCGGACACTGAAGCTTTCTTT. Encoded protein: CSVETGSDTEAFF.

This sequence joins TRBV5-4 and TRBJ2-7; perhaps TRBD1 as D (6 bases). Germline CDR1 and CDR2: SGHNT and YYREEE (reference sequence). There are 15 residues in the CDR3. Deletions cut 4 bases from V and 4 bases from J, with 18 bases between. DNA for the CDR3: TGTGCCAGCAGCGCGGATGAAACAGGGAATTACGAGCAGTACTTC. Translated: CASSADETGNYEQYF.

This clonotype was seen a few times. The V call is TRBV3-1, the J call TRBJ2-2; 7 bases are shared with TRBD1. This CDR3 contains 15 residues. The trim removed 5 bases at V and 5 bases at J, leaving 8 bases unmatched. Germline assignment: CDR1 LGHDT and CDR2 YNNKEL (reference sequence). CDR3 coding DNA: TGTGCCAGCAGCGCCAAGCAGACAGGGACCGGGGAGCTGTTTTTT. Translation: CASSAKQTGTGELFF.

V gene TRBV20-1 combines with J gene TRBJ2-3; D gene unclear. The V end was cut by 5 bases, the J end by 4 bases, with 13 bases between. This CDR3 has 13 amino acids. Germline V gene data show CDR1 as DFQATT and CDR2 as SNEGSKA (reference sequence). CDR3 sequence (DNA): TGCAGTGCTCTCACACGAGCTGCAGATACGCAGTATTTT. Translation gives CSALTRAADTQYF.

This clonotype has at least ten counts. The chain employs TRBV20-1 and TRBJ1-5, with a weak D call TRBD1 (6 bases). Germline V CDR1 and CDR2: DFQATT, SNEGSKA (reference sequence). The CDR3 consists of 13 residues. Trimming took off 6 bases at V and 7 bases at J, with 16 bases between the two ends. The CDR3 DNA reads as TGCAGTGCCAGAACAGGGCTACAACAGCCCCAGCATTTT. It translates to CSARTGLQQPQHF.

This clonotype was observed a few times. The chain uses TRBV7-6 and TRBJ2-2, with D maybe TRBD2 (6 bases). This CDR3 spans 16 amino acids. V gave up 0 bases and J gave up 5 bases, with 13 bases separating them. Germline CDR1 SGHVS, CDR2 FNYEAQ. The chain's CDR3 is CASSLARRRGTGELFF. In DNA form, the CDR3 reads TGTGCCAGCAGCTTAGCGCGGAGGAGGGGAACCGGGGAGCTGTTTTTT.

This clonotype has a count of ten or more. This rearrangement joins TRBV7-2 to TRBJ2-7; 9 bases align to TRBD1. This CDR3 has 17 residues. CDR1 SGHTA and CDR2 FQGNSA come from the germline V gene. The J segment lost 2 bases and the V segment lost 2 bases, leaving 10 bases of the junction unmatched. The chain's CDR3 is CASSLYRGRDNTYEQYF. The CDR3 bases are TGTGCCAGCAGCTTATACAGGGGGCGCGACAACACCTACGAGCAGTACTTC.

This clonotype was detected ten times or more. The chain uses TRBV14 and TRBJ1-6; TRBD1 is a possible D gene (5 bases). CDR3 length equals 14 residues. The germline gives CDR1 SGHDN, CDR2 FVKESK. With 1 base removed from V and 7 bases from J, the gap between germline ends came to 8 bases. The CDR3 spells CASSQGRENSPLHF. CDR3 bases: TGTGCCAGCAGCCAAGGCAGGGAGAATTCACCCCTCCACTTT. Together with reference TRBV14 and TRBJ1-6, the CDR3 gives the full variable domain: EAGVTQFPSHSVIEKGQTVTLRCDPISGHDNLYWYRRVMGKEIKFLLHFVKESKQDESGMPNNRFLAERTGGTYSTLKVQPAELEDSGVYFCASSQGRENSPLHFGNGTRLTVT.

The V call is TRBV20-1, the J call TRBJ2-3; TRBD2 matches 8 bases. CDR3 length equals 16 residues. The ends lost 5 bases at V and 0 bases at J; junction bases unmatched: 10. Per the germline V gene, CDR1 is DFQATT and CDR2 is SNEGSKA (reference sequence). The CDR3 loop is CSAPRTLAESTDTQYF. The CDR3 coding sequence is TGCAGTGCTCCACGGACACTAGCGGAAAGCACAGATACGCAGTATTTT.

The chain is built from TRBV7-2 and TRBJ2-2, with 12 nucleotides matching TRBD2. CDR3 size: 16 residues. Trimming removed 6 bases from V and 6 bases from J; junction bases left unmatched: 8. The germline CDR1 and CDR2 sequences are SGHTA and FQGNSA. CDR3 nucleotides: TGTGCCAGCAGACCCGGACTAGCGGGATTTCCCGGGGAGCTGTTTTTT. Encoded protein: CASRPGLAGFPGELFF.

This clonotype was found a few times. V is TRBV2 and J is TRBJ2-3, with 9 nucleotides matching TRBD2. With 7 bases clipped from V and 6 bases from J, the junction kept 14 bases outside the gene matches. The CDR3 totals 16 residues. Germline CDR1 reads SNHLY; CDR2 reads FYNNEI. The CDR3 nucleotides read TGTGCCAGCAAGCCTATAGCGGGAGTTTTTGGGGATACGCAGTATTTT. Its protein is CASKPIAGVFGDTQYF.

This clonotype was seen at least ten times. V usage is TRBV29-1 and J usage is TRBJ1-1; weak D call: TRBD1 (6 bases). The germline V gene has CDR1 SQVTM and CDR2 ANQGSEA. Between the trimmed V and J ends, which lost 4 bases and 0 bases, there was a span of 9 bases. The CDR3 runs 13 residues. CDR3 amino acids: CSVAGTLNTEAFF. In DNA form, the CDR3 reads TGCAGCGTTGCCGGGACATTGAACACTGAAGCTTTCTTT.

This clonotype was seen at least ten times. The chain links TRBV7-9 to TRBJ2-7, with 8 bases matching TRBD2. V dropped 5 bases and J dropped 2; count of bases not matched to a gene: 8. The CDR3 runs 15 residues. Per the germline V gene, CDR1 is SEHNR and CDR2 is FQNEAQ (reference sequence). The CDR3 DNA follows: TGTGCCAGCAGCCCGGTCCCAGCGGGAGCCTACGAGCAGTACTTC. Its translation: CASSPVPAGAYEQYF. Full variable domain (outside the CDR3, taken from reference TRBV7-9 and TRBJ2-7): DTGVSQNPRHKITKRGQNVTFRCDPISEHNRLYWYRQTLGQGPEFLTYFQNEAQLEKSRLLSDRFSAERPKGSFSTLEIQRTEQGDSAMYLCASSPVPAGAYEQYFGPGTRLTVT.

This clonotype was seen repeatedly, ten times or more. V is TRBV29-1 and J is TRBJ1-1; the D gene is possibly TRBD1 (5 bases). Trimming left V 4 bases short and J 0 bases short, with 9 bases between. Germline V gene data show CDR1 as SQVTM and CDR2 as ANQGSEA. The length of the CDR3 is 13 residues. CDR3 amino acids: CSVAGLMNTEAFF. The CDR3 DNA follows: TGCAGCGTTGCGGGACTCATGAACACTGAAGCTTTCTTT.

The sample holds many counts of this clonotype. This chain uses TRBV2 with TRBJ2-7; D is undetermined. From germline, CDR1 is SNHLY and CDR2 FYNNEI. V dropped 6 bases and J dropped 0 bases, with 9 bases sitting between them. The CDR3 is made up of 13 amino acids. The CDR3: CASSPVRSYEQYF. For the CDR3, the DNA is TGTGCCAGCAGCCCCGTTCGCTCCTACGAGCAGTACTTC.

This clonotype has a handful of counts. V usage is TRBV9 and J usage is TRBJ1-2, with D hard to call. The V end was cut by 4 bases, the J end by 8 bases, with 9 bases between. The germline V gene encodes CDR1 SGDLS and CDR2 YYNGEE. This CDR3 comprises 11 residues. CDR3 DNA sequence: TGTGCCAGCAGCCCCAGTCAGGGCTACACCTTC. This sequence encodes CASSPSQGYTF.

This chain links TRBV7-2 with TRBJ2-1; 9 nucleotides line up with TRBD2. J lost 4 bases, V lost 5 bases, and 6 bases had no gene match. The CDR3 is 15 amino acids. Germline assignment: CDR1 SGHTA and CDR2 FQGNSA. The CDR3 loop is CASSRSGRIYNEQFF. DNA of the CDR3: TGTGCCAGCAGCAGGAGCGGGAGGATTTACAATGAGCAGTTCTTC.

At least ten counts were recorded for this clonotype. The rearrangement links TRBV27 to TRBJ1-1; tentative D call: TRBD1 (5 bases). Deletions cut 2 bases from V and 3 bases from J, with 10 bases between. This CDR3 region has 14 residues. The germline CDR1 and CDR2 sequences are MNHEY and SMNVEV (reference sequence). CDR3 sequence reads: CASSLSQGYTEAFF. CDR3 DNA: TGTGCCAGCAGTTTAAGTCAGGGTTACACTGAAGCTTTCTTT.

The chain combines TRBV11-1 with TRBJ2-7; 15 nucleotides agree with TRBD2. Unmatched junction bases numbered 3, after V lost 2 bases and J lost 7 bases. The CDR3 loop spans 15 amino acids. The germline V gene has CDR1 SGHAT and CDR2 FQDESV (reference sequence). The DNA for the CDR3 is TGTGCCAGCAGCTTACCCGGGACTAGCGGGAGGGAGCAGTACTTC. The encoded protein is CASSLPGTSGREQYF.

The V and J genes are TRBV4-1 and TRBJ2-1; D might be TRBD2 (5 bases). The V end was cut by 0 bases, the J end by 7 bases, with 16 bases between. Germline CDR1 and CDR2: MGHRA and YSYEKL. The CDR3 is made up of 16 amino acids. In DNA form, the CDR3 reads TGCGCCAGCAGCCAAGACCCCCCCGGGATAAGGAATGAGCAGTTCTTC. Translation gives CASSQDPPGIRNEQFF.

In its sample, this clonotype was seen a few times. The chain couples TRBV29-1 to TRBJ1-2, with no clear D. CDR3 length: 13 amino acids. Trimming left V 3 bases short and J 7 bases short, with 15 bases between. Germline V gene lookup returns CDR1 SQVTM and CDR2 ANQGSEA. The CDR3 coding sequence is TGCAGCGTTGACTACGGACGGCGATCTGGCTACACCTTC. It encodes CSVDYGRRSGYTF.

This clonotype has ten or more counts. The rearrangement links TRBV6-6 to TRBJ2-7; D is unresolved. The germline V gene encodes CDR1 MNHNY and CDR2 SVGAGI (reference sequence). This CDR3 comprises 11 residues. Between the trimmed V and J ends, which lost 5 bases and 9 bases, there was a span of 11 bases. The chain's CDR3 is CASSTDRGQYF. DNA of the CDR3: TGTGCCAGCAGTACGGACCGAGGGCAGTACTTC.

This clonotype is a singleton in its sample. The chain employs TRBV6-5 and TRBJ1-2; 8 bases are a match to TRBD1. J was trimmed by 6 bases and V by 5 bases; bases with no gene match: 8. There are 14 residues in the CDR3. CDR1 MNHEY and CDR2 SVGAGI come from the germline V gene. CDR3 amino acids: CASSPGQGINGYTF. Here the CDR3 DNA reads TGTGCCAGCAGTCCTGGACAGGGTATCAATGGCTACACCTTC.

This clonotype has at least ten counts. The rearrangement joins TRBV12-3 or TRBV12-4 to TRBJ1-5; TRBD1 agrees at 7 bases. The CDR3 is 15 amino acids. V lost 3 bases to trimming and J lost 3 bases; unmatched junction nucleotides: 5. CDR3 bases: TGTGCCAGCAGTTTCAACAGGGGAAACAATCAGCCCCAGCATTTT. As protein: CASSFNRGNNQPQHF.

This clonotype was observed at least ten times. The chain carries TRBV29-1 and TRBJ2-2; D is perhaps TRBD2 (5 bases). The CDR3 is 13 residues long. Deletions cut 7 bases from V and 4 bases from J, with 13 bases between. The germline V gene encodes CDR1 SQVTM and CDR2 ANQGSEA. DNA of the CDR3: TGCAGCGCTGGAATAAGCGGCACCGGGGAGCTGTTTTTT. This codes for CSAGISGTGELFF.

The chain joins TRBV14 to TRBJ2-3; TRBD1 agrees at 8 bases. This CDR3 comprises 15 residues. Germline V gene sequence: CDR1 SGHDN, CDR2 FVKESK. The junction had 7 bases not matched to a gene; V was cut back by 4 bases and J by 4 bases. CDR3 in DNA: TGTGCCAGCAGCCTTCGACAGGGGTGGGCAGATACGCAGTATTTT. This codes for CASSLRQGWADTQYF.